This T cell receptor (beta chain) was captured in a study of graft-versus-host responses after intestinal transplantation. Study summary: As for transplant type, recipients had multivisceral, liver-intestinal, or isolated intestinal grafts. The whole recipient group had anti-thymocyte globulin induction followed by tacrolimus and steroids for three to four years. Whole-study findings and limits: Patients who carried graft-donor T cell macrochimerism also had high graft-versus-host to host-versus-graft clonal ratios in their allografts. Recipient marrow harbored GvH clones, some of which surfaced first in ileum or blood.

The J segment lost 5 bases and the V segment lost 2 bases, leaving 3 bases of the junction unmatched. Germline assignment: CDR1 SQVTM and CDR2 ANQGSEA. The CDR3 consists of 13 residues. Concerning this clone: Its matching antigen is unknown.

Profiled with immunoSEQ multiplex PCR; TCRdb holds only in-frame clones, not every one. The data show about 71,000 clones, around 90% seen once. This chain connects TRBV29-1 to TRBJ2-5; 9 bases agree with TRBD1. The sample was unstimulated CD8+ T cells sorted from spleen or lymph node cells, taken before intestinal transplant. The TCR originated in a human donor who received an intestinal transplant. CDR3: CSVEWGQGETQYF. The CDR3 nucleotides read TGCAGCGTTGAATGGGGACAGGGTGAGACCCAGTACTTC.